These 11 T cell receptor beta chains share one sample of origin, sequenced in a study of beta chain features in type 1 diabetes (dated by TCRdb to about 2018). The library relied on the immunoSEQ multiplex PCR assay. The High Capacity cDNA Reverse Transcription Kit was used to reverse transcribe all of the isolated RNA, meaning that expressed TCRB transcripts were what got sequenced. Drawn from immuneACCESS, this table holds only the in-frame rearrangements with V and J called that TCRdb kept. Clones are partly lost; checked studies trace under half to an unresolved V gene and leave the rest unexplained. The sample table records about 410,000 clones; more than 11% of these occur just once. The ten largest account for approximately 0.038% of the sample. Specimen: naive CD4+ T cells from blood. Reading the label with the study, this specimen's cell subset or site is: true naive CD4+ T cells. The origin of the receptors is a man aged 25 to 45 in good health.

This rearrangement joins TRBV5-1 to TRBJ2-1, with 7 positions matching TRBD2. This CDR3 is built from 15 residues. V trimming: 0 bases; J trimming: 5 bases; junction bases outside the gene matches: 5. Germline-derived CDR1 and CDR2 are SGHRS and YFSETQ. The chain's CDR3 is CASSLAQRDHNEQFF. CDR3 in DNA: TGCGCCAGCAGCTTGGCCCAGCGGGACCACAATGAGCAGTTCTTC.

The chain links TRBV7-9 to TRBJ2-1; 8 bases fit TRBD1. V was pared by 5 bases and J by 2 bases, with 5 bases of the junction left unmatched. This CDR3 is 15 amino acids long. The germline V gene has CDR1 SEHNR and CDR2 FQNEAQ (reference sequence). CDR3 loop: CASSVTGETYNEQFF. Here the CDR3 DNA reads TGTGCCAGCAGCGTGACAGGGGAAACCTACAATGAGCAGTTCTTC. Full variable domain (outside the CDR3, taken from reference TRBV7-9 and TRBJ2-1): DTGVSQNPRHKITKRGQNVTFRCDPISEHNRLYWYRQTLGQGPEFLTYFQNEAQLEKSRLLSDRFSAERPKGSFSTLEIQRTEQGDSAMYLCASSVTGETYNEQFFGPGTRLTVL.

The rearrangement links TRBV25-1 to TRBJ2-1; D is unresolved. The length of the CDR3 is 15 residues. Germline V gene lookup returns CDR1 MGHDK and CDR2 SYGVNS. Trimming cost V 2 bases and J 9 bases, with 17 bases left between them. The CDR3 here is CASSEVVSAPGEQFF. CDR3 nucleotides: TGTGCCAGCAGTGAAGTGGTAAGCGCGCCGGGTGAGCAGTTCTTC.

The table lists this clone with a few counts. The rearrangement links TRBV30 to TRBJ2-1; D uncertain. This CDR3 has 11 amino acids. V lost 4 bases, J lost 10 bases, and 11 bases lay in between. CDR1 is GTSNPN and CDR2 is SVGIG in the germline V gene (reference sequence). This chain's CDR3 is CAWTDAREQFF. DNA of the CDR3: TGTGCCTGGACCGACGCTAGGGAGCAGTTCTTC.

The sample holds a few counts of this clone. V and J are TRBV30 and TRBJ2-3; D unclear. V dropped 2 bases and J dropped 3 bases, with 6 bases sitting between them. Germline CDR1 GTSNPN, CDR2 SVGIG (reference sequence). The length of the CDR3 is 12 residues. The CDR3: CAWSPVTDTQYF. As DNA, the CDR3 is TGTGCCTGGAGTCCAGTTACAGATACGCAGTATTTT.

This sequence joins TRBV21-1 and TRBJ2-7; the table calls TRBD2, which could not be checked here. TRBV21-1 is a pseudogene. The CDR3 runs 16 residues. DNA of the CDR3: TGTGCCAGCAGCAAAGAGGTTCTAGCGGACTCCTACGAGCAGTACGTC. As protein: CASSKEVLADSYEQYV.

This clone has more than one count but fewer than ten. The CDR3 region is CATSRTEHTQYF. In DNA form, the CDR3 reads TGTGCCACCAGCAGAACGGAGCATACGCAGTATTTT. The chain uses TRBV15 and TRBJ2-3; no reliable D call. The CDR3 length is 12 residues. V was pared by 2 bases and J by 7 bases, with 7 bases between. CDR1 is LNHNV, CDR2 YYDKDF, per germline (reference sequence).

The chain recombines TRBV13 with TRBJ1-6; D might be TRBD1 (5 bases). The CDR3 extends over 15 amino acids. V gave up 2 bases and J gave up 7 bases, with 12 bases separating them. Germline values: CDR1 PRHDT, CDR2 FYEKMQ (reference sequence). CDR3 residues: CASSLTGGPNSPLHF. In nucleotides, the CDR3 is TGTGCCAGCAGCTTAACTGGGGGACCAAATTCACCCCTCCACTTT.

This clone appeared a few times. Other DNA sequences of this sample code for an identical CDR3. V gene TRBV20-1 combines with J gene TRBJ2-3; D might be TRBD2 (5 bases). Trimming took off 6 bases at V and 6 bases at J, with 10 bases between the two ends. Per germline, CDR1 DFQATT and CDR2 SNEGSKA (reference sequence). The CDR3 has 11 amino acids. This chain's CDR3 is CSATLGDTQYF. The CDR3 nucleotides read TGCAGTGCCACACTAGGCGATACGCAGTATTTT.

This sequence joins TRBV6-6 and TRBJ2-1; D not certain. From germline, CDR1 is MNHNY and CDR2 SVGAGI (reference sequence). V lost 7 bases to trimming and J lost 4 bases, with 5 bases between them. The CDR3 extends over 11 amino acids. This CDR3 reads CASKEYNEQFF. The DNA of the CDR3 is TGTGCCAGCAAGGAGTACAATGAGCAGTTCTTC.

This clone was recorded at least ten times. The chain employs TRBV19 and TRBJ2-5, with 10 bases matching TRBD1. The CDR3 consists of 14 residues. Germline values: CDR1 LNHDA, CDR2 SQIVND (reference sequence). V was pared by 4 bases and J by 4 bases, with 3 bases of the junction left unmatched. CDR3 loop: CASSTRDRGETQYF. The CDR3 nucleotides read TGTGCCAGTAGTACCCGGGACAGGGGAGAGACCCAGTACTTC. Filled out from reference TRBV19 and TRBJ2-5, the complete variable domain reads DGGITQSPKYLFRKEGQNVTLSCEQNLNHDAMYWYRQDPGQGLRLIYYSQIVNDFQKGDIAEGYSVSREKKESFPLTVTSAQKNPTAFYLCASSTRDRGETQYFGPGTRLLVL.